Following are 28 T cell receptor beta chains from one sample sequenced in a study of post-analysis software for immune sequencing data. For these TCRs, the target antigens are not known. Overall study results and limits: Comparison of patients with controls showed five TRBV segments more frequent in patients, TRBV5-6, TRBV5-1 and TRBV20-1 among them.

Incorporated into the TCR beta cDNA libraries were unique molecular identifiers, which served to reduce PCR and sequencing biases. Via MiXCR, TCRdb re-called the PCR reads, giving one row per CDR3 protein. The table includes about 430,000 distinct CDR3 sequences, 39% detected once. Input material: blood. These receptors were taken from a girl under 10 years old with multiple sclerosis.

In this sample, this clonotype turned up once. The chain employs TRBV29-1 and TRBJ1-5; 8 bases are a match to TRBD1. The V gene's germline CDR1 is SQVTM and CDR2 ANQGSEA. There are 14 residues in the CDR3. Germline trimming cut 5 bases from V and 8 bases from J; bases unmatched to any gene: 11. The CDR3 region has the DNA TGCAGCGTTACCGCGACAGGGGTCCTTGAGCCCCAGCATTTT. As protein: CSVTATGVLEPQHF.

This chain links TRBV5-1 with TRBJ1-4; 7 nucleotides align to TRBD1. Germline V gives CDR1 SGHRS, CDR2 YFSETQ. The CDR3 runs 15 residues. V lost 3 bases and J lost 8; bases outside the gene matches: 10. The CDR3 DNA sequence: TGCGCCAGCAGCTCGACAGGGAGGACGTTCGAAAAACTGTTTTTT. Protein product: CASSSTGRTFEKLFF.

This clonotype has more than one count but fewer than ten. The rearrangement joins TRBV5-1 to TRBJ2-3; D gene ambiguous. Trimming took 2 bases from V and 0 from J, leaving 7 bases between them. Germline values: CDR1 SGHRS, CDR2 YFSETQ. The CDR3 has 14 amino acids. The CDR3 nucleotides read TGCGCCAGCAGCTTCGCCTTTAGCACAGATACGCAGTATTTT. Translated, it gives CASSFAFSTDTQYF.

The genes are TRBV6-6 and TRBJ2-7; 7 positions agree with TRBD2. Germline CDR1 is MNHNY and CDR2 is SVGAGI (reference sequence). Losses at the gene ends were 6 bases for V and 4 bases for J; bases not matched to a gene: 12. CDR3 length equals 15 residues. The CDR3 sequence is CASRDLAGDSYEQYV. The CDR3 region has the DNA TGTGCCAGCAGAGATCTGGCGGGGGACTCTTACGAGCAGTACGTC.

V is TRBV7-2 and J is TRBJ2-5; D possibly matches TRBD1 or TRBD2 (5 bases each). Deletions cut 2 bases from V and 4 bases from J, with 8 bases between. Germline CDR1 reads SGHTA; CDR2 reads FQGNSA. The CDR3 is 13 amino acids. The CDR3 DNA is TGTGCCAGCAGCTTAAAGGGGACAGAGACCCAGTACTTC. It encodes CASSLKGTETQYF.

The count of this clonotype is one. The CDR3 is CASSPGNDYGYTF. The CDR3 coding sequence is TGCGCCAGCAGCCCCGGGAATGACTATGGCTACACCTTC. The rearrangement joins TRBV5-1 to TRBJ1-2, with unresolved D. CDR1 SGHRS and CDR2 YFSETQ come from the germline V gene. V dropped 4 bases and J dropped 3 bases, with 10 bases sitting between them. This CDR3 has 13 amino acids.

This chain uses TRBV30 with TRBJ2-4; D unclear. The DNA end is more similar to TRBJ2-7, so the J call may be wrong. Per the germline V gene, CDR1 is GTSNPN and CDR2 is SVGIG (reference sequence). The CDR3 loop spans 11 amino acids. The CDR3 protein is CAWRKENEQYF. The CDR3 DNA reads TGTGCCTGGAGGAAGGAAAACGAGCAGTACTTC.

With respect to this clonotype: An end of the junction differs from the germline gene, which may be a read error. The V call is TRBV20-1, the J call TRBJ1-2; 8 bases map to TRBD1. Germline V CDR1 and CDR2: DFQATT, SNEGSKA (reference sequence). The CDR3 covers 17 residues. CDR3 nucleotide sequence: TGCAGTGTTAGAGATAGAATGGGACAGGAGAACCCCGATGGCTACACCTTC. This encodes CSVRDRMGQENPDGYTF.

This clonotype has more than one count but fewer than ten. This rearrangement joins TRBV29-1 to TRBJ2-7, with 7 bases fitting TRBD2. Unmatched junction bases numbered 11, after V lost 6 bases and J lost 0 bases. Germline V lookup: CDR1 SQVTM, CDR2 ANQGSEA. The CDR3 is 15 amino acids. The CDR3 DNA reads as TGCAGCGTCCCCGGGCCGAGCGGGGCCTCCTACGAGCAGTACTTC. Residues: CSVPGPSGASYEQYF.

The J gene is TRBJ2-1, the V gene TRBV20-1; perhaps TRBD2 as D (5 bases). The end of the DNA fits TRBJ2-7 better, so the J call may be wrong. Germline-derived CDR1 and CDR2 are DFQATT and SNEGSKA (reference sequence). The CDR3 contains 15 residues. The CDR3 nucleotides are TGCAGTGCTAGTACTAGACGGAGCTCCTACAATGAGCAGTACTTC. This sequence encodes CSASTRRSSYNEQYF.

The gene calls are TRBV7-3 and TRBJ2-3; possibly TRBD2 for D (5 bases). In germline, CDR1 is SGHTA, CDR2 FQGTGA. The CDR3 covers 16 residues. V was clipped by 1 base and J by 1 base, with 12 bases between them. The CDR3 protein is CASSLSGSAGTDTQYF. For the CDR3, the DNA is TGTGCCAGCAGCTTAAGTGGGAGCGCTGGCACAGATACGCAGTATTTT.

This clonotype was counted between two and nine times. V gene TRBV27 combines with J gene TRBJ1-2, with D possibly being TRBD1 (6 bases). The CDR3 is 14 residues long. Germline V gene data show CDR1 as MNHEY and CDR2 as SMNVEV (reference sequence). V was pared by 2 bases and J by 3 bases, with 10 bases between. CDR3 coding DNA: TGTGCCAGCAGTTTAAACAGGGATCACTATGGCTACACCTTC. This codes for CASSLNRDHYGYTF.

The sample holds a few counts of this clonotype. The chain recombines TRBV20-1 with TRBJ2-7, with 8 bases identical to TRBD2. Germline CDR1 is DFQATT and CDR2 is SNEGSKA (reference sequence). CDR3 length: 14 residues. The ends lost 6 bases at V and 4 bases at J; junction bases unmatched: 11. In DNA form, the CDR3 reads TGCAGTGCCACCCTCGGACTAGCTCGGTACGAGCAGTACTTC. This codes for CSATLGLARYEQYF.

The chain joins TRBV28 to TRBJ1-2; TRBD1 might be the D (5 bases). V was clipped by 5 bases and J by 4 bases, with 11 bases between them. In germline, CDR1 is MDHEN, CDR2 SYDVKM. The CDR3 is made up of 13 amino acids. The CDR3 here is CASSTGRAYGYTF. The CDR3 DNA follows: TGTGCCAGCAGTACTGGCAGGGCCTATGGCTACACCTTC.

This clonotype was seen at least ten times. The rearrangement joins TRBV29-1 to TRBJ2-7, with D perhaps TRBD1 or TRBD2 (5 bases each). CDR1 SQVTM and CDR2 ANQGSEA come from the germline V gene. This CDR3 comprises 14 residues. Trimming removed 7 bases at V and 2 bases at J, with 18 bases between. CDR3: CSAAPGTAAYEQYF. The CDR3 nucleotides are TGCAGCGCCGCTCCCGGGACGGCAGCCTACGAGCAGTACTTC.

In this sample, this clonotype turned up a few times. The chain employs TRBV7-9 and TRBJ2-5, with TRBD1 identical over 12 bases. Judging by the DNA end, TRBJ2-7 fits better; the J call may be wrong. The germline V gene encodes CDR1 SEHNR and CDR2 FQNEAQ (reference sequence). The CDR3 length is 16 residues. CDR3 region: CASSLPGTGGVHEQYF. The CDR3 region has the DNA TGTGCCAGCAGCCTGCCCGGGACAGGGGGCGTTCACGAGCAGTACTTC.

In its sample, this clonotype was seen a few times. The chain is built from TRBV5-1 and TRBJ2-1; D assignment may be TRBD1 or TRBD2 (6 bases each). Germline V gene data show CDR1 as SGHRS and CDR2 as YFSETQ. CDR3 size: 13 residues. V gave up 4 bases and J gave up 10 bases, with 15 bases separating them. DNA of the CDR3: TGCGCCAGCAGCAGGCATAGGGGGGCGGAGCAGTTCTTC. Its protein is CASSRHRGAEQFF.

This clonotype was seen a handful of times. V usage is TRBV5-1 and J usage is TRBJ2-1, with D tentatively TRBD1 or TRBD2 (6 bases each). The CDR3 is 14 amino acids. Germline V gene data show CDR1 as SGHRS and CDR2 as YFSETQ. The V end lost 6 bases, the J end lost 14 bases, and 24 bases lay between the germline ends. The CDR3 reads CASKEGGERPNKFF. In DNA form, the CDR3 reads TGCGCCAGCAAGGAGGGGGGCGAAAGACCAAACAAGTTCTTC.

V is TRBV7-2 and J is TRBJ2-1; the match to TRBD2 covers 11 bases. From germline, CDR1 is SGHTA and CDR2 FQGNSA. The CDR3 spans 16 residues. V trimming: 5 bases; J trimming: 6 bases; junction bases outside the gene matches: 9. In DNA, the CDR3 is TGTGCCAGCAGCCCTTGGGCGGGGACTAGCGGCAATGAGCAGTTCTTC. This gives the protein CASSPWAGTSGNEQFF. The complete variable domain, with remaining parts taken from reference TRBV7-2 and TRBJ2-1, reads GAGVSQSPSNKVTEKGKDVELRCDPISGHTALYWYRQSLGQGLEFLIYFQGNSAPDKSGLPSDRFSAERTGGSVSTLTIQRTQQEDSAVYLCASSPWAGTSGNEQFFGPGTRLTVL.

This clonotype has a handful of counts. The V and J genes are TRBV3-1 and TRBJ2-7; maybe TRBD2 (6 bases). CDR1 is LGHDT and CDR2 is YNNKEL in the germline V gene (reference sequence). The CDR3 sequence is 14 residues long. The V and J ends lost 3 bases and 2 bases respectively, with 11 bases between them. The CDR3 coding sequence is TGTGCCAGCAGCCAGCGGGGATCCCCCTACGAGCAGTACTTC. This gives the protein CASSQRGSPYEQYF.

This chain joins TRBV12-3 or TRBV12-4 and TRBJ2-1; D is possibly TRBD1 (6 bases). V lost 3 bases to trimming and J lost 0 bases, with 9 bases between them. The CDR3 sequence is 15 residues long. Here the CDR3 DNA reads TGTGCCAGCAGTTTCTGGGGGCGCTCCTACAATGAGCAGTTCTTC. This translates into CASSFWGRSYNEQFF.

CDR3 amino acids: CSVEVEDDEKLFF. Here the CDR3 DNA reads TGCAGCGTTGAAGTGGAAGATGATGAAAAACTGTTTTTT. This chain connects TRBV29-1 to TRBJ1-4; no reliable D call. Germline V gives CDR1 SQVTM, CDR2 ANQGSEA. Trimming cost V 1 base and J 6 bases, with 9 bases left between them. The CDR3 contains 13 residues.

Remarks on this clonotype: An end of the junction does not agree with germline; a read error may underlie this. The chain employs TRBV5-1 and TRBJ1-2; D gene ambiguous. The CDR3 extends over 13 amino acids. CDR1 and CDR2 from the germline V gene are SGHRS and YFSETQ. CDR3 nucleotide sequence: TGCGCCAGCAGCTTTAACGGCTACTATGGCAACACCTTC. Translation: CASSFNGYYGNTF. The entire variable domain, with the rest obtained from reference TRBV5-1 and TRBJ1-2, is as follows: KAGVTQTPRYLIKTRGQQVTLSCSPISGHRSVSWYQQTPGQGLQFLFEYFSETQRNKGNFPGRFSGRQFSNSRSEMNVSTLELGDSALYLCASSFNGYYGNTFGSGTRLTVV.

The genes are TRBV7-2 and TRBJ2-7; 9 positions match TRBD2. Per germline, CDR1 SGHTA and CDR2 FQGNSA. CDR3 length: 17 amino acids. Germline trimming cut 5 bases from V and 3 bases from J; bases unmatched to any gene: 14. The CDR3 DNA reads as TGTGCCAGCAGCGCAGAATTCCCTAGCGGGATAGACTACGAGCAGTACTTC. The encoded protein is CASSAEFPSGIDYEQYF.

This clonotype was counted between two and nine times. The rearrangement links TRBV12-3 or TRBV12-4 to TRBJ1-1; D is perhaps TRBD1 (5 bases). V shed 7 bases and J shed 7 bases, with 19 bases lying between them. The CDR3 covers 14 residues. The CDR3 region is CASTTGGVNGEAFF. In DNA, the CDR3 is TGTGCCAGCACCACCGGGGGTGTGAACGGTGAAGCTTTCTTT.

A few counts support this clonotype. The rearrangement links TRBV3-1 to TRBJ2-1; 10 nucleotides match TRBD2. CDR3 length: 17 amino acids. After removal of 5 bases from V and 10 bases from J, the junction contained 17 bases not matched to a gene. Germline values: CDR1 LGHDT, CDR2 YNNKEL (reference sequence). CDR3 DNA: TGTGCCAGCAGCTTCAGTGACAGCGGGAGGGCCCAACGCGAGCAGTTCTTC. Protein product: CASSFSDSGRAQREQFF.

This chain connects TRBV18 to TRBJ2-3; TRBD1 agrees at 7 bases. Germline assignment: CDR1 KGHSH and CDR2 LQKENI. This CDR3 contains 15 residues. V gave up 5 bases and J gave up 4 bases; unmatched junction bases: 9. CDR3 DNA sequence: TGTGCCAGCTCATCCCAAACAGGGGTAGCAGATACGCAGTATTTT. Translating it yields CASSSQTGVADTQYF.

This chain uses TRBV6-2 or TRBV6-3 with TRBJ2-5, with unresolved D. This CDR3 has 16 residues. The V gene's germline CDR1 is MNHEY and CDR2 SVGEGT. Trimming stripped 2 bases from V and 1 base from J, with 14 bases between. The chain's CDR3 is CASSYALSRGQETQYF. In nucleotides, the CDR3 is TGTGCCAGCAGTTACGCCTTATCTCGAGGCCAAGAGACCCAGTACTTC.